The 2 T cell receptor beta chains reported below all come from one sample, sequenced in a study of neoadjuvant anti-PD-1 for oral cavity cancer. Only in-frame clones appear in the TCRdb table, and some are missing; sequencing was by immunoSEQ multiplex PCR. The sample records tens of thousands of clones, roughly three quarters being singletons. The material sequenced was PBMCs, taken before nivolumab (anti-PD-1) treatment. The receptors shown here come from a person aged 35-79 years with oral cavity squamous cell carcinoma.

Here the CDR3 DNA reads TGTGCCAGCAAGCAGGGTGTCGGGGAATACGAGCAGTACTTC. This gives the protein CASKQGVGEYEQYF. The chain links TRBV7-2 to TRBJ2-7, with D possibly called TRBD1 or TRBD2 (5 bases each). This CDR3 has 14 amino acids. The germline V gene encodes CDR1 SGHTA and CDR2 FQGNSA. V was cut by 7 bases and J by 4 bases, with 17 bases left in between.

The chain is built from TRBV5-1 and TRBJ1-1; D might be TRBD1 (6 bases). The germline V gene encodes CDR1 SGHRS and CDR2 YFSETQ. The CDR3 has 14 amino acids. The germline V and J ends were trimmed by 5 bases and 1 base, with 12 bases remaining between them. The DNA for the CDR3 is TGCGCCAGCAGACTTCTGGGGGCGAACACTGAAGCTTTCTTT. It is translated as CASRLLGANTEAFF.